A single T cell receptor beta chain is shown here with its context. The antigen remains unidentified. The sample originates from a study of memory CD4+ T cells and cytomegalovirus serostatus. The data were produced by immunoSEQ multiplex PCR, yet TCRdb's version contains in-frame clones alone and is incomplete. The sample lists about 61,000 clones, approximately 85% occurring once. Single viable CD3+CD4+CD8-CD45RO+ cells were sorted as the memory CD4+ T cells. Donors' CMV status reflects serum IgG against pp150, pp28, p38, p52. Trimming shortened V by 6 bases and J by 0 bases, and 12 bases separated the two germline ends. Looked up from germline, CDR1 is MNHEY and CDR2 is SVGAGI. The CDR3 sequence is 15 residues long. Regarding the study as a whole: Suggested: most of the CMV-linked TCR signature lies in CD4+ memory cells.

The J gene is TRBJ2-1, the V gene TRBV6-5; D gene unclear. This TCR derives from an adult in good health and CMV-seronegative. The sequencing sample was made of memory CD4+ T cells from blood. CDR3 residues: CASRGSAHSYNEQFF. CDR3 coding DNA: TGTGCCAGCAGGGGAAGCGCGCACTCCTACAATGAGCAGTTCTTC.